These 15 T cell receptor beta chains were all obtained from the same sample, sequenced in a study of Graves' ophthalmopathy and Graves' hyperthyroidism. Amplification from RNA transcripts yielded the TCR beta CDR3 regions. An opening RT-PCR round employed HTBI primers and preceded a second-round multiplex PCR. TCRdb reprocessed the multiplex PCR reads via MiXCR and lists one record per CDR3 protein. The sample has approximately 540,000 distinct CDR3 sequences; about two fifths are singletons. Sequencing input: peripheral blood or thyroid tissue (not recorded which). These receptors were collected from an adult man with Graves' hyperthyroidism.

The rearrangement uses TRBV2 and TRBJ2-7; the match to TRBD2 covers 8 bases. V was pared by 5 bases and J by 0 bases, with 12 bases of the junction left unmatched. This CDR3 is built from 17 residues. CDR1 and CDR2 (germline): SNHLY, FYNNEI. CDR3 sequence (DNA): TGTGCCAGCAGTTTAGAAACTACCGGGAGGGCCTCCTACGAGCAGTACTTC. Residues: CASSLETTGRASYEQYF.

This chain uses TRBV7-2 with TRBJ2-7, with 13 nucleotides matching TRBD2. This CDR3 is built from 16 residues. Germline V lookup: CDR1 SGHTA, CDR2 FQGNSA. With V trimmed by 5 bases and J by 5 bases, 9 bases remained unmatched. The CDR3 is CASSARLAGGWDEQYF. The CDR3 DNA reads TGTGCCAGCAGCGCCAGACTAGCGGGGGGCTGGGACGAGCAGTACTTC.

V gene TRBV7-9 combines with J gene TRBJ2-3; D may match TRBD1 or TRBD2 (5 bases each). CDR1 and CDR2 from the germline V gene are SEHNR and FQNEAQ (reference sequence). The CDR3 sequence is 17 residues long. V lost 1 base to trimming and J lost 0 bases, with 14 bases between them. The CDR3 here is CASSLVGTVSSTDTQYF. CDR3 nucleotide sequence: TGTGCCAGCAGCTTAGTGGGGACGGTTAGTAGCACAGATACGCAGTATTTT.

The chain recombines TRBV20-1 with TRBJ1-5; D not resolved. Deletions cut 6 bases from V and 6 bases from J, with 15 bases between. The germline gives CDR1 DFQATT, CDR2 SNEGSKA (reference sequence). The length of the CDR3 is 13 residues. The CDR3: CSASSVYGQPQHF. The CDR3 DNA sequence: TGCAGTGCCAGCAGCGTATACGGTCAGCCCCAGCATTTT.

This clonotype has at least ten counts. The chain has TRBV6-6 and TRBJ2-2; 8 bases are shared with TRBD2. The germline gives CDR1 MNHNY, CDR2 SVGAGI (reference sequence). Germline trimming cut 6 bases from V and 4 bases from J; bases unmatched to any gene: 13. The CDR3 has 17 amino acids. The CDR3 DNA follows: TGTGCCAGCAGAGACCTCGGGGGGGGCAGAGGCACCGGGGAGCTGTTTTTT. It codes for CASRDLGGGRGTGELFF.

This clonotype was picked up many times. The CDR3 region is CASSLVTEANTGELFF. CDR3 coding DNA: TGTGCCAGCAGCTTAGTGACAGAAGCGAACACCGGGGAGCTGTTTTTT. V gene TRBV7-6 combines with J gene TRBJ2-2, with D maybe TRBD1 (5 bases). CDR1 is SGHVS and CDR2 is FNYEAQ in the germline V gene. V lost 1 base and J 0 bases, leaving 9 bases between the germline ends. The CDR3 extends over 16 amino acids. The variable domain in full, completed from reference TRBV7-6 and TRBJ2-2, reads GAGVSQSPRYKVTKRGQDVALRCDPISGHVSLYWYRQALGQGPEFLTYFNYEAQQDKSGLPNDRFSAERPEGSISTLTIQRTEQRDSAMYRCASSLVTEANTGELFFGEGSRLTVL.

This clonotype was observed many times. This chain connects TRBV6-1 to TRBJ2-7, with a tentative D call TRBD1 (5 bases). Germline values: CDR1 MNHNS, CDR2 SASEGT. The CDR3 is made up of 13 amino acids. The V end was cut by 6 bases, the J end by 0 bases, with 9 bases between. DNA of the CDR3: TGTGCCAGCAGCCGACAGAACTCCTACGAGCAGTACTTC. It specifies CASSRQNSYEQYF.

There are many counts of this clonotype. V gene TRBV10-3 combines with J gene TRBJ2-7; 9 nucleotides align to TRBD1. Trimming removed 5 bases from V and 0 bases from J; junction bases left unmatched: 2. The CDR3 totals 14 residues. Germline CDR1 ENHRY, CDR2 SYGVKD. The CDR3 DNA reads TGTGCCATCAGTCGGACAGGGGACTCCTACGAGCAGTACTTC. This encodes CAISRTGDSYEQYF.

This chain joins TRBV7-2 and TRBJ2-7; D tentatively reads TRBD1 or TRBD2 (5 bases each). Germline-derived CDR1 and CDR2 are SGHTA and FQGNSA. V was shortened by 5 bases and J by 0 bases, with 14 bases between the two germline ends. The CDR3 extends over 15 amino acids. The CDR3 DNA reads TGTGCCAGCAGCCCAACCGGGGCAGCCTCCTACGAGCAGTACTTC. Translated, it gives CASSPTGAASYEQYF.

Ten or more counts support this clonotype. The rearrangement links TRBV5-1 to TRBJ2-7, with D perhaps being TRBD1 or TRBD2 (5 bases each). The ends were cut back, 4 bases at V and 0 bases at J, with 14 bases in the middle. CDR1 is SGHRS, CDR2 YFSETQ, per germline. The CDR3 has 15 residues. For the CDR3, the DNA is TGCGCCAGCAGCCTGGGGACGCCGAGCTCCTACGAGCAGTACTTC. This gives the protein CASSLGTPSSYEQYF.

The chain joins TRBV7-9 to TRBJ1-6; 10 bases align to TRBD1. V was pared by 4 bases and J by 7 bases, with 4 bases of the junction left unmatched. CDR3 length: 15 residues. Per the germline V gene, CDR1 is SEHNR and CDR2 is FQNEAQ (reference sequence). The CDR3 reads CASSSGQGENSPLHF. As DNA, the CDR3 is TGTGCCAGCAGCTCCGGACAGGGGGAAAATTCACCCCTCCACTTT.

V usage is TRBV29-1 and J usage is TRBJ1-3; no clear D. CDR3 size: 15 residues. Germline V gives CDR1 SQVTM, CDR2 ANQGSEA. With 8 bases removed from V and 0 bases from J, the gap between germline ends came to 17 bases. The CDR3 nucleotides read TGCAGCTTGGCCGGAAGGACTACCTCTGGAAACACCATATATTTT. Translating gives CSLAGRTTSGNTIYF. The variable domain in full, with the rest retrieved from reference TRBV29-1 and TRBJ1-3, is SAVISQKPSRDICQRGTSLTIQCQVDSQVTMMFWYRQQPGQSLTLIATANQGSEATYESGFVIDKFPISRPNLTFSTLTVSNMSPEDSSIYLCSLAGRTTSGNTIYFGEGSWLTVV.

This clonotype was counted between two and nine times. The chain combines TRBV2 with TRBJ1-1; no reliable D call. The germline V and J ends were trimmed by 0 bases and 1 base, with 9 bases remaining between them. The CDR3 spans 15 residues. Germline V gene sequence: CDR1 SNHLY, CDR2 FYNNEI. The CDR3 loop is CASSEASRSNTEAFF. The CDR3 DNA follows: TGTGCCAGCAGTGAAGCGTCCCGATCGAACACTGAAGCTTTCTTT.

The genes are TRBV7-9 and TRBJ1-2, with D possibly TRBD1 on 5 matching bases. Trimming shortened V by 7 bases and J by 7 bases, and 13 bases separated the two germline ends. The CDR3 consists of 12 residues. Germline V gene lookup returns CDR1 SEHNR and CDR2 FQNEAQ (reference sequence). The CDR3 protein is CASTESGTGYTF. The CDR3 DNA reads TGTGCCAGCACCGAATCAGGGACTGGCTACACCTTC. The entire variable domain, with the rest obtained from reference TRBV7-9 and TRBJ1-2, is as follows: DTGVSQNPRHKITKRGQNVTFRCDPISEHNRLYWYRQTLGQGPEFLTYFQNEAQLEKSRLLSDRFSAERPKGSFSTLEIQRTEQGDSAMYLCASTESGTGYTFGSGTRLTVV.

The V gene is TRBV7-8, the J gene TRBJ2-1, with D perhaps matching TRBD2 (6 bases). V was clipped by 4 bases and J by 5 bases, with 9 bases between them. The germline CDR1 and CDR2 sequences are SGHVS and FQNEAQ. CDR3 length: 13 amino acids. DNA of the CDR3: TGTGCCAGCAGCTGGGGGGTCGACAATGAGCAGTTCTTC. Its translation is CASSWGVDNEQFF.